These 28 T cell receptor beta chains originate from one sample sequenced in a study of blood T cells in healthy people across ages. Together with a sample-barcoded 5' primer, a J-beta primer mix was included in a second PCR lasting roughly 6 to 12 cycles. TCRdb reprocessed the 5' RACE reads via MiXCR and lists one record per CDR3 protein. The sample records 650,000 to 950,000 distinct CDR3 sequences, under 45% being singletons. The sample consisted of blood. The receptor set was obtained from a man aged 60-69 years in good health.

In this sample, this clonotype turned up a few times. CDR3 sequence: CASSLQENTEAFF. DNA for the CDR3: TGCGCCAGCAGCTTACAAGAGAACACTGAAGCTTTCTTT. This chain joins TRBV5-1 and TRBJ1-1; the D is unclear. The CDR3 has 13 amino acids. CDR1 and CDR2 (germline): SGHRS, YFSETQ. The ends were cut back, 2 bases at V and 1 base at J, with 6 bases in the middle. Looking up the rest from reference TRBV5-1 and TRBJ1-1 gives the full variable domain: KAGVTQTPRYLIKTRGQQVTLSCSPISGHRSVSWYQQTPGQGLQFLFEYFSETQRNKGNFPGRFSGRQFSNSRSEMNVSTLELGDSALYLCASSLQENTEAFFGQGTRLTVV.

This clonotype occurred a few times. This chain links TRBV21-1 with TRBJ2-7; TRBD1 is taken as the D call from the table, unchecked against the DNA. TRBV21-1 represents a pseudogene. This CDR3 has 15 residues. Written as DNA, the CDR3 is TGTGCCAGCAGCACCCAGGGGGTCAGGACCTACGAGCAGTACTTC. Protein sequence: CASSTQGVRTYEQYF.

This clonotype was observed a few times. J is TRBJ2-7 and V is TRBV20-1; D gene ambiguous. V shed 0 bases and J shed 0 bases, with 12 bases lying between them. The germline V gene encodes CDR1 DFQATT and CDR2 SNEGSKA (reference sequence). The CDR3 extends over 15 amino acids. DNA for the CDR3: TGCAGTGCTAGAGATGAAAAGGTACGCTCCTACGAGCAGTACTTC. Protein: CSARDEKVRSYEQYF.

Comments on this clonotype: Germline and junction disagree at one end, which may indicate a read error. This chain joins TRBV20-1 and TRBJ1-6; tentative D call: TRBD1 (5 bases). This CDR3 comprises 17 residues. From germline, CDR1 is DFQATT and CDR2 SNEGSKA (reference sequence). The DNA of the CDR3 is TGCAGTGTTAGAGATCGCGACAGTGCTGTTTATAATTCACCCCTCCACTTT. It codes for CSVRDRDSAVYNSPLHF.

This clonotype has more than one count but fewer than ten. The chain has TRBV4-1 and TRBJ1-4; possibly TRBD1 for D (6 bases). The CDR3 is 13 residues long. CDR1 and CDR2 (germline): MGHRA, YSYEKL. Deletions cut 4 bases from V and 8 bases from J, with 11 bases between. CDR3 region: CASSPSGTEKLFF. In nucleotides, the CDR3 is TGCGCCAGCAGCCCGTCCGGGACAGAAAAACTGTTTTTT.

The chain has TRBV27 and TRBJ2-1; maybe TRBD1 (6 bases). CDR1 and CDR2 (germline): MNHEY, SMNVEV (reference sequence). The CDR3 runs 17 residues. The V end was cut by 1 base, the J end by 3 bases, with 16 bases between. The CDR3 protein is CASSLFPKGGYYNEQFF. CDR3 bases: TGTGCCAGCAGTTTATTCCCGAAAGGGGGATACTACAATGAGCAGTTCTTC.

The J gene is TRBJ2-1, the V gene TRBV20-1; D is unclear. The J call may be faulty, since TRBJ2-7 better matches the DNA end. The CDR3 covers 13 residues. Looked up from germline, CDR1 is DFQATT and CDR2 is SNEGSKA (reference sequence). CDR3 region: CSAREGSYNEQYF. The CDR3 coding sequence is TGCAGTGCTAGAGAGGGGTCCTACAATGAGCAGTACTTC.

This clonotype was detected a few times. The chain has TRBV25-1 and TRBJ1-4, with 7 bases lining up with TRBD1. This CDR3 has 19 amino acids. Unmatched junction bases numbered 18, after V lost 3 bases and J lost 5 bases. Germline V CDR1 and CDR2: MGHDK, SYGVNS. CDR3 sequence: CASSESEWGTARENEKLFF. CDR3 in DNA: TGTGCCAGCAGTGAGTCGGAATGGGGGACAGCTCGGGAAAATGAAAAACTGTTTTTT.

The chain recombines TRBV7-6 with TRBJ1-5, with D possibly matching TRBD1 (5 bases). Germline values: CDR1 SGHVS, CDR2 FNYEAQ. The CDR3 is 11 amino acids. The CDR3 DNA reads TGTGTAGGGGATAGCAATCAGCCCCAGCATTTT. This sequence encodes CVGDSNQPQHF.

The V gene is TRBV20-1, the J gene TRBJ2-7; D unclear. TRBJ2-5 explains the end of the DNA better; the J call may be wrong. This CDR3 is 13 amino acids long. Germline V CDR1 and CDR2: DFQATT, SNEGSKA (reference sequence). CDR3 coding DNA: TGCAGTGCTAGAGATCCAACACTTGGGACCCAGTACTTC. Residues: CSARDPTLGTQYF.

This clonotype came up a few times. V gene TRBV4-3 combines with J gene TRBJ1-1; D not certain. The CDR3 has 13 amino acids. V was trimmed by 0 bases and J by 10 bases, leaving 12 bases between them. The germline V gene has CDR1 LGHNA and CDR2 YSLEER. CDR3 bases: TGCGCCAGCAGCCAAGATAAGGAGAGGAGAGCTTTCTTT. Protein: CASSQDKERRAFF.

Regarding this clonotype: The junction departs from the called germline gene at one end, perhaps through a read error. The chain joins TRBV20-1 to TRBJ2-1; TRBD2 is a possible D gene (6 bases). The CDR3 is made up of 15 amino acids. Germline V gene data show CDR1 as DFQATT and CDR2 as SNEGSKA (reference sequence). CDR3 protein: CSAYLAETTYNGQFF. The CDR3, as DNA: TGCAGTGCCTACTTAGCGGAGACCACCTACAATGGGCAGTTCTTC.

This clonotype appeared a few times. The rearrangement links TRBV5-1 to TRBJ2-3; D unresolved. The V gene lost 0 bases and the J gene lost 2 bases, with 7 bases spanning the gap. The CDR3 sequence is 14 residues long. Germline V CDR1 and CDR2: SGHRS, YFSETQ. The CDR3 nucleotides read TGCGCCAGCAGCTTGGAGAGGCCCACAGATACGCAGTATTTT. Amino acid sequence: CASSLERPTDTQYF.

V gene TRBV6-2 or TRBV6-3 combines with J gene TRBJ1-1, with D hard to call. V was cut by 6 bases and J by 8 bases, with 19 bases left in between. Germline CDR1 is MNHEY and CDR2 is SVGEGT. The CDR3 has 14 residues. CDR3 nucleotides: TGTGCCAGCAGACTCAAACCACCGGGAGACGAAGCTTTCTTT. Translation gives CASRLKPPGDEAFF.

J is TRBJ2-1 and V is TRBV15; 8 bases are a match to TRBD2. The CDR3 extends over 15 amino acids. Trimming removed 5 bases from V and 8 bases from J; junction bases left unmatched: 11. CDR1 and CDR2 from the germline V gene are LNHNV and YYDKDF (reference sequence). The CDR3 reads CATSPPGGPVDEQFF. The CDR3 nucleotides read TGTGCCACCAGCCCCCCGGGGGGGCCCGTTGATGAGCAGTTCTTC. Full variable domain (rest looked up from reference TRBV15 and TRBJ2-1): DAMVIQNPRYQVTQFGKPVTLSCSQTLNHNVMYWYQQKSSQAPKLLFHYYDKDFNNEADTPDNFQSRRPNTSFCFLDIRSPGLGDTAMYLCATSPPGGPVDEQFFGPGTRLTVL.

The chain employs TRBV19 and TRBJ2-7; perhaps TRBD1 as D (5 bases). With 9 bases removed from V and 2 bases from J, the gap between germline ends came to 17 bases. The CDR3 length is 14 residues. Germline-derived CDR1 and CDR2 are LNHDA and SQIVND (reference sequence). CDR3: CASRMTERPYEQYF. CDR3 DNA sequence: TGTGCCAGCAGGATGACAGAGCGACCCTACGAGCAGTACTTC.

The V gene is TRBV20-1, the J gene TRBJ1-2; TRBD1 aligns across 8 bases. After removal of 0 bases from V and 7 bases from J, the junction contained 7 bases not matched to a gene. CDR3 length equals 14 residues. The germline CDR1 and CDR2 sequences are DFQATT and SNEGSKA (reference sequence). The DNA for the CDR3 is TGCAGTGCTAGAGAAGCAGGGGGCGGGAGTGGCTACACCTTC. Translated, it gives CSAREAGGGSGYTF.

The chain uses TRBV20-1 and TRBJ1-2, with 10 bases identical to TRBD1. After removal of 6 bases from V and 4 bases from J, the junction contained 11 bases not matched to a gene. This CDR3 is 15 amino acids long. Germline-derived CDR1 and CDR2 are DFQATT and SNEGSKA (reference sequence). Written as DNA, the CDR3 is TGCAGTGCGGTATACCCGGGACAGGGGACCTATGGCTACACCTTC. Translated: CSAVYPGQGTYGYTF.

The chain has TRBV10-2 and TRBJ2-1, with 9 bases that match TRBD2. V gave up 5 bases and J gave up 4 bases; unmatched junction bases: 3. This CDR3 contains 14 residues. Germline loops: CDR1 WSHSY, CDR2 SAAADI. The CDR3 region is CASSRLADYNEQFF. CDR3 sequence (DNA): TGCGCCAGCAGTAGACTAGCGGATTACAATGAGCAGTTCTTC.

This chain uses TRBV10-3 with TRBJ2-7; D gene unclear. The germline V and J ends were trimmed by 0 bases and 2 bases, with 11 bases remaining between them. The CDR3 length is 15 residues. Germline CDR1 and CDR2: ENHRY and SYGVKD. CDR3 region: CAISESGRTPYEQYF. In DNA form, the CDR3 reads TGTGCCATCAGTGAGTCAGGCAGGACCCCCTACGAGCAGTACTTC.

This rearrangement joins TRBV27 to TRBJ2-3, with a weak D call TRBD2 (6 bases). The CDR3 contains 15 residues. V was trimmed by 5 bases and J by 2 bases, leaving 14 bases between them. CDR1 and CDR2 from the germline V gene are MNHEY and SMNVEV (reference sequence). The CDR3 protein is CASSSGLWDTDTQYF. In DNA form, the CDR3 reads TGTGCCAGCAGTAGCGGGTTATGGGACACAGATACGCAGTATTTT.

Notes on this clonotype: Because the CDR3 is missing its conserved closing phenylalanine or tryptophan, this is likely a read error. The J gene is TRBJ2-1, the V gene TRBV7-9; 9 nucleotides align to TRBD1. The CDR3 sequence is 15 residues long. CDR1 SEHNR and CDR2 FQNEAQ come from the germline V gene (reference sequence). V trimming: 4 bases; J trimming: 6 bases; junction bases outside the gene matches: 7. The chain's CDR3 is CASSSGQGVTNEQFL. CDR3 sequence (DNA): TGTGCCAGCAGCTCGGGACAGGGAGTAACCAATGAGCAGTTCTTA.

This CDR3 is CASSSLGGAGGKSSYNEQFF. CDR3 nucleotides: TGTGCCAGCAGCTCTCTCGGAGGAGCGGGGGGCAAGAGCTCCTACAATGAGCAGTTCTTC. The rearrangement links TRBV7-9 to TRBJ2-1; TRBD2 aligns across 9 bases. The CDR3 runs 20 residues. Germline CDR1 is SEHNR and CDR2 is FQNEAQ (reference sequence). V lost 4 bases and J lost 0; bases outside the gene matches: 16.

The rearrangement links TRBV3-1 to TRBJ2-5, with D uncertain. Germline-derived CDR1 and CDR2 are LGHDT and YNNKEL (reference sequence). Trimming cost V 3 bases and J 2 bases, with 4 bases left between them. The CDR3 totals 12 residues. For the CDR3, the DNA is TGTGCCAGCAGCCAGAGTCAAGAGACCCAGTACTTC. Translating gives CASSQSQETQYF.

The chain recombines TRBV19 with TRBJ2-1; 7 bases fit TRBD1. V dropped 3 bases and J dropped 7; count of bases not matched to a gene: 9. Germline V gives CDR1 LNHDA, CDR2 SQIVND (reference sequence). The CDR3 totals 15 residues. The CDR3 loop is CASSIGETGYNEQFF. The CDR3 DNA reads TGTGCCAGTAGTATTGGGGAGACAGGGTATAATGAGCAGTTCTTC.

The chain links TRBV9 to TRBJ2-3, with 7 bases lining up with TRBD1. Trimming at V came to 3 bases and at J to 2 bases, leaving 6 bases not matched to a gene. This CDR3 spans 15 amino acids. Germline CDR1 and CDR2: SGDLS and YYNGEE. The CDR3 nucleotides read TGTGCCAGCAGCGCACGACAGGGTGACACAGATACGCAGTATTTT. Protein: CASSARQGDTDTQYF. Supplemented by reference TRBV9 and TRBJ2-3, the full variable domain reads DSGVTQTPKHLITATGQRVTLRCSPRSGDLSVYWYQQSLDQGLQFLIQYYNGEERAKGNILERFSAQQFPDLHSELNLSSLELGDSALYFCASSARQGDTDTQYFGPGTRLTVL.

The CDR3 coding sequence is TGCGCCAGCAGCCAAGGAGGGACTAGCACTGAGCAGTTCTTC. Protein: CASSQGGTSTEQFF. The genes are TRBV4-3 and TRBJ2-1; TRBD2 aligns across 9 bases. CDR3 length: 14 amino acids. V dropped 1 base and J dropped 9; count of bases not matched to a gene: 4. Germline CDR1 is LGHNA and CDR2 is YSLEER.

This sequence joins TRBV5-1 and TRBJ1-4, with a tentative D call TRBD1 (5 bases). V was cut by 0 bases and J by 4 bases, with 13 bases left in between. The germline gives CDR1 SGHRS, CDR2 YFSETQ. The CDR3 spans 16 residues. The CDR3 loop is CASSLGRFRDNEKLFF. The CDR3, as DNA: TGCGCCAGCAGCTTGGGCAGGTTCAGGGATAATGAAAAACTGTTTTTT.